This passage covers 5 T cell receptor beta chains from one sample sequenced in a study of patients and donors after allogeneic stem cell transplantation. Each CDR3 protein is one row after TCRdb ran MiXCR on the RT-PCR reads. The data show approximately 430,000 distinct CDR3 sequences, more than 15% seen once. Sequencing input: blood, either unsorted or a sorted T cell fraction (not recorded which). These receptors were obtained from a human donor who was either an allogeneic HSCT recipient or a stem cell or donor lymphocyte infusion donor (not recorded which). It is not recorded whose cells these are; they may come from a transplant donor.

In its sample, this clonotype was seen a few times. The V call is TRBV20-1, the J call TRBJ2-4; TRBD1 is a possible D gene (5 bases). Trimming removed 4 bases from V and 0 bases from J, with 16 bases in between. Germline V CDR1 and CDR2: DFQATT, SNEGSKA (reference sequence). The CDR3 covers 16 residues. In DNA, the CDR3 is TGCAGTGCTAATCCCGACAGCTTTCTAGCCAAAAACATTCAGTACTTC. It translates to CSANPDSFLAKNIQYF.

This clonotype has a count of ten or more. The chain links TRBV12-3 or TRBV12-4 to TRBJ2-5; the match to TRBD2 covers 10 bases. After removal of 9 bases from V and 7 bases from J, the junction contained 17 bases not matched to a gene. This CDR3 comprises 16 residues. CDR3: CASRLSAAGGSWTQYF. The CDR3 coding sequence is TGTGCCAGTAGGCTATCCGCAGCGGGGGGGTCGTGGACCCAGTACTTC.

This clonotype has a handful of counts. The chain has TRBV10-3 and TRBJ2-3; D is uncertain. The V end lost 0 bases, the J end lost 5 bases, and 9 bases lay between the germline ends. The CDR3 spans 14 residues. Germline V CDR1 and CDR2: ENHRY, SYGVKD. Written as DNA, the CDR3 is TGTGCCATCAGTGAGTCGAACGGTAGAGATACGCAGTATTTT. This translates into CAISESNGRDTQYF.

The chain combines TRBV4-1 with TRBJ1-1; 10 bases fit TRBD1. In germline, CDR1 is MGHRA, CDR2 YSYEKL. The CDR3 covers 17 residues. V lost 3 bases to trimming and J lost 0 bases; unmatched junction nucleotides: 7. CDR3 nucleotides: TGCGCCAGCAGCCAGGGACAGGGGAGCCATATGAACACTGAAGCTTTCTTT. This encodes CASSQGQGSHMNTEAFF.

The CDR3 coding sequence is TGTGCCAGCAGCTTGGATTCCGGGACCCCCCACGAGCAGTACTTC. Residues: CASSLDSGTPHEQYF. The chain combines TRBV5-6 with TRBJ2-7; D is perhaps TRBD1 or TRBD2 (5 bases each). Trimming removed 0 bases at V and 5 bases at J, with 15 bases between. Germline V gene sequence: CDR1 SGHDT, CDR2 YYEEEE. CDR3 length equals 15 residues.